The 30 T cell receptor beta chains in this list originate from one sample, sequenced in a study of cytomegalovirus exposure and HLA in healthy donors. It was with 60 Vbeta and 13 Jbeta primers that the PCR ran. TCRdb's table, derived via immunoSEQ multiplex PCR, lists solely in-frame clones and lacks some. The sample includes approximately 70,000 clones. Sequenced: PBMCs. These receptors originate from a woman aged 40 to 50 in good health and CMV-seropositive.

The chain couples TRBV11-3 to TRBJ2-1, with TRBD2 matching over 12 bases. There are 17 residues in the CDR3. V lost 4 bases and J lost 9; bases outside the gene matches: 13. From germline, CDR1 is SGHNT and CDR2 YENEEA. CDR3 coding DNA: TGTGCCAGCAGCTCCGCTAGCGGGGGGGTGGAAATGGGTGAGCAGTTCTTC. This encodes CASSSASGGVEMGEQFF.

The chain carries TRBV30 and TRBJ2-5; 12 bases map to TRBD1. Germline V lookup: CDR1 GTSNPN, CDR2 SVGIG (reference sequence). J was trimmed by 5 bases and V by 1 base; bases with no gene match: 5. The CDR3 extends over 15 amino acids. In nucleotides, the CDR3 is TGTGCCTGGAGTGGGGGACAGGGGGCCCGTGAGACCCAGTACTTC. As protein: CAWSGGQGARETQYF.

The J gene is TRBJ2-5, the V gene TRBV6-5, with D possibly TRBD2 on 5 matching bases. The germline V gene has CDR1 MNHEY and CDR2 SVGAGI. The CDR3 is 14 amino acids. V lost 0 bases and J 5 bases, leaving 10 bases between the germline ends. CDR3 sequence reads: CASSYSRVGETQYF. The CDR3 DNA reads TGTGCCAGCAGTTACTCGAGGGTCGGGGAGACCCAGTACTTC.

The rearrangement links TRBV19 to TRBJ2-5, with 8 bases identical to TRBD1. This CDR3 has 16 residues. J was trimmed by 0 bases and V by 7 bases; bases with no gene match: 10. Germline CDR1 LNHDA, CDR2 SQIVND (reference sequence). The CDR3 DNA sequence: TGTGCCAGTATGTCCCTGACAGGGGAGTACCAAGAGACCCAGTACTTC. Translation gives CASMSLTGEYQETQYF. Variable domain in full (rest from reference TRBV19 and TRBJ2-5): DGGITQSPKYLFRKEGQNVTLSCEQNLNHDAMYWYRQDPGQGLRLIYYSQIVNDFQKGDIAEGYSVSREKKESFPLTVTSAQKNPTAFYLCASMSLTGEYQETQYFGPGTRLLVL.

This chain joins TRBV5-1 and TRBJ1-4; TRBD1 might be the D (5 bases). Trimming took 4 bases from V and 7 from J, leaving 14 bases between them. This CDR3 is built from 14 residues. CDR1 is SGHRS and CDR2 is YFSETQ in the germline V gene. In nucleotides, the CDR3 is TGCGCCAGCAGCGCAATGGGGGGGGGTGAAAAACTGTTTTTT. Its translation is CASSAMGGGEKLFF.

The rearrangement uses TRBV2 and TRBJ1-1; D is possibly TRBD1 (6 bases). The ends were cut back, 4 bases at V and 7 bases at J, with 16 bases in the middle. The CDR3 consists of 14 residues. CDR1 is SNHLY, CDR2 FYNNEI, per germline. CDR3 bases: TGTGCCAGCAGTGCAACAGGGCTCCCTTTTGAAGCTTTCTTT. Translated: CASSATGLPFEAFF. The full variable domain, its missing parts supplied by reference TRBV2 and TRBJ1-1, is EPEVTQTPSHQVTQMGQEVILRCVPISNHLYFYWYRQILGQKVEFLVSFYNNEISEKSEIFDDQFSVERPDGSNFTLKIRSTKLEDSAMYFCASSATGLPFEAFFGQGTRLTVV.

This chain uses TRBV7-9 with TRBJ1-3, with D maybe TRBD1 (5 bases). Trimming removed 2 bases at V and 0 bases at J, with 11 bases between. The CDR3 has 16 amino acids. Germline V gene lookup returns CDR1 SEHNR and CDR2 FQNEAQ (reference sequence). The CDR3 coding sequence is TGTGCCAGCAGCTTACGGGCAGGGATCTCTGGAAACACCATATATTTT. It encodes CASSLRAGISGNTIYF.

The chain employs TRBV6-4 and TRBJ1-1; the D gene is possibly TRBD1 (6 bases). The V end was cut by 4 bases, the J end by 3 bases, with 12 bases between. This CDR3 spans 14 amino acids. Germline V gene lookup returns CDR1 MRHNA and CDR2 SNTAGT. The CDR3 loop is CASSAEQGYTEAFF. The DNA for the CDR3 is TGTGCCAGCAGTGCCGAGCAGGGGTACACTGAAGCTTTCTTT.

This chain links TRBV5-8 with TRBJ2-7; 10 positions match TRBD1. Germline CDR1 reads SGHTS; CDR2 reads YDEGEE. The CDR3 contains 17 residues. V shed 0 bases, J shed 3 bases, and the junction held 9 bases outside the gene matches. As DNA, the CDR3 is TGTGCCAGCAGCTTGGGGTTCGGGGACAGGGGCGTCTACGAGCAGTACTTC. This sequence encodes CASSLGFGDRGVYEQYF.

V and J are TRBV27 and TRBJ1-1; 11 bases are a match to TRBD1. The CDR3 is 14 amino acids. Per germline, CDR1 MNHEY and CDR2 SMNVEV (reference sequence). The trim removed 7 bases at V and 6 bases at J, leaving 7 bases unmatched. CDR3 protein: CASMTGTGGSEAFF. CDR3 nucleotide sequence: TGTGCCAGCATGACCGGGACAGGGGGTTCTGAAGCTTTCTTT.

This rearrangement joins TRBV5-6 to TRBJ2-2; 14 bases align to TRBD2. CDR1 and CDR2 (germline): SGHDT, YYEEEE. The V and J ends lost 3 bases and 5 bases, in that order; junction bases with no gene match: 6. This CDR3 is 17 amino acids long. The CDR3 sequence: CASSSGTSGGPTGELFF. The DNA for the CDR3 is TGTGCCAGCAGCTCCGGGACTAGCGGGGGCCCTACCGGGGAGCTGTTTTTT.

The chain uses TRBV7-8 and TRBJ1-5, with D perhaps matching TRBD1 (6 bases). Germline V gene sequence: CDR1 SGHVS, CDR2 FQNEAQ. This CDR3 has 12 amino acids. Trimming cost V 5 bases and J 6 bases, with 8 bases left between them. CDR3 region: CASSIQGQPQHF. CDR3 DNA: TGTGCCAGCAGCATACAGGGTCAGCCCCAGCATTTT.

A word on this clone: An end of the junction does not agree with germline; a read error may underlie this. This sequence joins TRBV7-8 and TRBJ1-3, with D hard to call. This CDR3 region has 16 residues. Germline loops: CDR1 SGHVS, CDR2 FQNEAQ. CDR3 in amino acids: CASSLASREAGNTIYF. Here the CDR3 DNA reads TGTGCCAGCAGCCTAGCATCCCGGGAGGCTGGAAACACCATATATTTT.

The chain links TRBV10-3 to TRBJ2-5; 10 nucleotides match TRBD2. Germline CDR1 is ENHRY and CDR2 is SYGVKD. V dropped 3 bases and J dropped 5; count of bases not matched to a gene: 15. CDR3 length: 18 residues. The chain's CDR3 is CAISDPSEREGLLETQYF. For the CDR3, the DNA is TGTGCCATCAGTGATCCCTCGGAGCGGGAGGGCCTTTTGGAGACCCAGTACTTC.

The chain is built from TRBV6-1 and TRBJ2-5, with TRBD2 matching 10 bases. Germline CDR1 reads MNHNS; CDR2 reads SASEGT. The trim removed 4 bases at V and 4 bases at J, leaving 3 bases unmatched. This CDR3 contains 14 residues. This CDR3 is CASSGLAGGETQYF. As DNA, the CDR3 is TGTGCCAGCAGTGGATTAGCGGGAGGAGAGACCCAGTACTTC.

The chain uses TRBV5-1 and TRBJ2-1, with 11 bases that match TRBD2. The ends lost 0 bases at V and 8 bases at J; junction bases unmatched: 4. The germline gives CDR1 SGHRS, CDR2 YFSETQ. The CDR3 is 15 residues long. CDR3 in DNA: TGCGCCAGCAGCTTGGGTAGCGGGGGGGCCGATGAGCAGTTCTTC. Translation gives CASSLGSGGADEQFF.

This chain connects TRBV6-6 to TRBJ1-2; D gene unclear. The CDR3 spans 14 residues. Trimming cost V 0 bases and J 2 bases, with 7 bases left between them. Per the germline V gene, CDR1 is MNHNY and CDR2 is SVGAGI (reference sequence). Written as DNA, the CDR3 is TGTGCCAGCAGTTACTCCCCGTTAAACTATGGCTACACCTTC. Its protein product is CASSYSPLNYGYTF.

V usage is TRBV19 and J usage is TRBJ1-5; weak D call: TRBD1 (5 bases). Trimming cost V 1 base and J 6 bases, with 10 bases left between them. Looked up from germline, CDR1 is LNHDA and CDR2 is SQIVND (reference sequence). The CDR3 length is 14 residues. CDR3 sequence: CASSIAGNGQPQHF. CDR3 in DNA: TGTGCCAGTAGTATAGCAGGGAACGGTCAGCCCCAGCATTTT.

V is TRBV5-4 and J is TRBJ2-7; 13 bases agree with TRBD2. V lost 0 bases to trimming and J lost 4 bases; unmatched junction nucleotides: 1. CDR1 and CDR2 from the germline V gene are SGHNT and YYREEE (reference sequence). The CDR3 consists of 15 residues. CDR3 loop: CASSLGTSGGYEQYF. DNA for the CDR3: TGTGCCAGCAGCTTGGGGACTAGCGGGGGATACGAGCAGTACTTC.

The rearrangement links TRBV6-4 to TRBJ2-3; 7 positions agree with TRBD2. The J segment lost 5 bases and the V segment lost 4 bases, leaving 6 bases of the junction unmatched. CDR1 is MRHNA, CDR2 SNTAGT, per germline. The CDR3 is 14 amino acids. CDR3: CASSAAGEKDTQYF. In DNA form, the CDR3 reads TGTGCCAGCAGTGCGGCGGGGGAGAAAGATACGCAGTATTTT.

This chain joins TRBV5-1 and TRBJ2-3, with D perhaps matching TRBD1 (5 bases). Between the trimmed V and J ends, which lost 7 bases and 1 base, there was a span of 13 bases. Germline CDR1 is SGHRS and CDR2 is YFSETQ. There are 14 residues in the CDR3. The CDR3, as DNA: TGCGCCAGCGGGTCGTTAGGGGGCACAGATACGCAGTATTTT. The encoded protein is CASGSLGGTDTQYF.

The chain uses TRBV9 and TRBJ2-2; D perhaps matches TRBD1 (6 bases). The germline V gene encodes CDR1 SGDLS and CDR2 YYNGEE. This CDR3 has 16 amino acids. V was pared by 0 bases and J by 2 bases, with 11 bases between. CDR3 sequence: CASSVEGQSNTGELFF. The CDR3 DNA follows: TGTGCCAGCAGCGTAGAAGGACAGAGCAACACCGGGGAGCTGTTTTTT.

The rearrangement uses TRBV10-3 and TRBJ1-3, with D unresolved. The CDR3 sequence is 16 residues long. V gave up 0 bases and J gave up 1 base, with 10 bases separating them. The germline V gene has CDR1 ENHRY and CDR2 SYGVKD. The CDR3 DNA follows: TGTGCCATCAGTGAGTCGCCGGGTTTTTCTGGAAACACCATATATTTT. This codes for CAISESPGFSGNTIYF.

CDR3 region: CASSLAYRGPDTQYF. CDR3 nucleotide sequence: TGTGCCAGCAGCTTGGCCTACAGGGGCCCAGATACGCAGTATTTT. The V and J genes are TRBV5-6 and TRBJ2-3; TRBD1 matches at 7 bases. With V trimmed by 0 bases and J by 4 bases, 5 bases remained unmatched. The CDR3 consists of 15 residues. Germline CDR1 and CDR2: SGHDT and YYEEEE.

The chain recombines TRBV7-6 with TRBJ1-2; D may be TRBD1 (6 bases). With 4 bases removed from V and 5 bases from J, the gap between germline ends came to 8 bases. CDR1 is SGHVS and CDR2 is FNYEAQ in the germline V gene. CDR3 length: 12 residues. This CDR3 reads CASSSQGYGYTF. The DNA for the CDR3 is TGTGCCAGCAGCTCTCAGGGGTATGGCTACACCTTC.

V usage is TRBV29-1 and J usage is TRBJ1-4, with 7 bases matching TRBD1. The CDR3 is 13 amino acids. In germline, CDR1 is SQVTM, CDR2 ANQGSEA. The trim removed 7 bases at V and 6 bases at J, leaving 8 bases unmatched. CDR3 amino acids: CSGKGGADEKLFF. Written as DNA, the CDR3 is TGCAGCGGTAAAGGGGGCGCGGATGAAAAACTGTTTTTT.

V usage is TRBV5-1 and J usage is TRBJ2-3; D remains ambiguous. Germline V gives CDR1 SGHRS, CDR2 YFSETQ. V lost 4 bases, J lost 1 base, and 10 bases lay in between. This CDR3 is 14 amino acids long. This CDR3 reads CASSPPAGTDTQYF. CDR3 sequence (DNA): TGCGCCAGCAGCCCCCCGGCGGGCACAGATACGCAGTATTTT.

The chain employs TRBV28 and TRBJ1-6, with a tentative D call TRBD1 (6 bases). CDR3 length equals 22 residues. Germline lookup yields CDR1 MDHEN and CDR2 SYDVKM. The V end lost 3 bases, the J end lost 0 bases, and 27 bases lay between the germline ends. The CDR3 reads CASSFPTSRQALFSSYNSPLHF. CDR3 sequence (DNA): TGTGCCAGCAGTTTCCCGACTTCCAGACAGGCACTTTTTAGCTCCTATAATTCACCCCTCCACTTT.

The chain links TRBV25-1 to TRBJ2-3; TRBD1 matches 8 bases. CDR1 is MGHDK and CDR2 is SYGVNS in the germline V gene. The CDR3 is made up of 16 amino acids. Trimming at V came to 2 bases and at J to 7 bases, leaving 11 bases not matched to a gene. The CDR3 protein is CASSERGGQGANTQYF. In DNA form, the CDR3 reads TGTGCCAGCAGTGAACGGGGAGGACAGGGTGCTAATACGCAGTATTTT.

CDR3 bases: TGTGCCAGCAGCTTGGGCAGGGCCGACTCCTACGAGCAGTACTTC. Translated: CASSLGRADSYEQYF. The chain links TRBV5-4 to TRBJ2-7, with D tentatively TRBD1 (5 bases). Germline values: CDR1 SGHNT, CDR2 YYREEE (reference sequence). The CDR3 is made up of 15 amino acids. The V end lost 0 bases, the J end lost 0 bases, and 10 bases lay between the germline ends.